The entry below gives a single TCR beta chain sequence along with its context. Its cognate antigen is unknown. The data were taken from a study of shared clonotypes between healthy human individuals. At the level of the study: For every donor, three CD4 naive, three CD4 memory, two CD8 naive and one CD8 memory plates were used. Regarding the study as a whole: A few donors showed sharing of about 4.8% of naive CD4 clonotypes. Genetic and exposure-history diversity was limited by the small donor number. Naive subsets generally exceeded memory subsets in estimated richness.

CDR1 is SEHNR and CDR2 is FQNEAQ in the germline V gene (reference sequence). The length of the CDR3 is 13 residues. V lost 3 bases to trimming and J lost 6 bases; unmatched junction nucleotides: 4. Profiling relied on immunoSEQ multiplex PCR, and the TCRdb table lists in-frame clones only, not all of them. The data hold some 700,000 clones, with 80% to 95% observed a single time. The chain has TRBV7-9 and TRBJ2-7, with 8 bases lining up with TRBD2. The specimen sequenced was memory CD8+ T cells from PBMCs. As to subset: CD45RO+ cells pooled with CCR7-negative TemRA cells. The receptor comes from a man younger than 35 in good health. Some clones in this sample may be carry-over from other donors' samples. The CDR3 sequence is CASSFGTRGEQYF. The CDR3 bases are TGTGCCAGCAGCTTCGGGACTAGGGGCGAGCAGTACTTC.